One and the same sample provided the 26 T cell receptor beta chains below, sequenced in a study of T cells after yellow fever vaccination. MiXCR, applied by TCRdb to the 5' RACE reads, yields one record per CDR3 protein. The data hold roughly 94,000 distinct CDR3 sequences, with 8.9% observed a single time. The material was CD8+ T cells not binding an NS4B(214-222) dextramer, sorted from PBMCs, obtained about 2 weeks after the first yellow fever vaccination. The source is a man between 18 and 29 years old who received the YFV17D yellow fever vaccine.

A few counts support this clonotype. The chain links TRBV30 to TRBJ2-6; D is uncertain. The germline gives CDR1 GTSNPN, CDR2 SVGIG (reference sequence). Trimming removed 5 bases at V and 4 bases at J, with 12 bases between. This CDR3 region has 14 residues. The CDR3 protein is CAWDRSRGANVLTF. In nucleotides, the CDR3 is TGTGCCTGGGACCGGTCGAGAGGGGCCAACGTCCTGACTTTC.

The chain uses TRBV7-9 and TRBJ1-4, with TRBD1 matching 9 bases. CDR1 and CDR2 from the germline V gene are SEHNR and FQNEAQ (reference sequence). This CDR3 contains 15 residues. With 2 bases clipped from V and 5 bases from J, the junction kept 3 bases outside the gene matches. Written as DNA, the CDR3 is TGTGCCAGCAGCTTACCGGGACAGGGCAATGAAAAACTGTTTTTT. Its protein is CASSLPGQGNEKLFF. The full variable domain, rest sourced from reference TRBV7-9 and TRBJ1-4, is DTGVSQNPRHKITKRGQNVTFRCDPISEHNRLYWYRQTLGQGPEFLTYFQNEAQLEKSRLLSDRFSAERPKGSFSTLEIQRTEQGDSAMYLCASSLPGQGNEKLFFGSGTQLSVL.

The rearrangement links TRBV20-1 to TRBJ2-7; 8 bases are shared with TRBD1. V shed 0 bases, J shed 0 bases, and the junction held 4 bases outside the gene matches. The CDR3 length is 15 residues. Germline V CDR1 and CDR2: DFQATT, SNEGSKA (reference sequence). The CDR3 sequence: CSARDRTGYSYEQYF. The CDR3, as DNA: TGCAGTGCTAGAGATCGGACAGGGTACTCCTACGAGCAGTACTTC.

The chain links TRBV11-2 to TRBJ2-2; D perhaps matches TRBD2 (6 bases). Germline CDR1 reads SGHAT; CDR2 reads FQNNGV. The CDR3 extends over 16 amino acids. Trimming removed 3 bases from V and 0 bases from J, with 11 bases in between. The CDR3 sequence: CASSFAGPANTGELFF. CDR3 DNA sequence: TGTGCCAGCAGCTTCGCGGGGCCCGCGAACACCGGGGAGCTGTTTTTT.

The rearrangement joins TRBV15 to TRBJ1-3; tentatively, D is TRBD1 (5 bases). In germline, CDR1 is LNHNV, CDR2 YYDKDF (reference sequence). Deletions cut 4 bases from V and 1 base from J, with 8 bases between. This CDR3 region has 14 residues. CDR3: CATSMGGSGNTIYF. Written as DNA, the CDR3 is TGTGCCACCAGCATGGGGGGGTCTGGAAACACCATATATTTT. Full variable domain (outside the CDR3, taken from reference TRBV15 and TRBJ1-3): DAMVIQNPRYQVTQFGKPVTLSCSQTLNHNVMYWYQQKSSQAPKLLFHYYDKDFNNEADTPDNFQSRRPNTSFCFLDIRSPGLGDTAMYLCATSMGGSGNTIYFGEGSWLTVV.

The V gene is TRBV3-1, the J gene TRBJ2-5; no reliable D call. In germline, CDR1 is LGHDT, CDR2 YNNKEL (reference sequence). This CDR3 is 15 amino acids long. V dropped 0 bases and J dropped 4 bases, with 12 bases sitting between them. CDR3 residues: CASSQDAAPPETQYF. The CDR3 region has the DNA TGTGCCAGCAGCCAAGATGCGGCACCCCCAGAGACCCAGTACTTC.

The sample holds a few counts of this clonotype. V usage is TRBV6-2 or TRBV6-3 and J usage is TRBJ1-1; D not certain. Germline V gene sequence: CDR1 MNHEY, CDR2 SVGEGT. CDR3 length: 13 amino acids. V gave up 2 bases and J gave up 5 bases, with 9 bases separating them. In nucleotides, the CDR3 is TGTGCCAGCAGTTACCTAGGGTGGACTGAAGCTTTCTTT. Its protein is CASSYLGWTEAFF.

This clonotype was observed at least ten times. This rearrangement joins TRBV4-3 to TRBJ2-4; D is uncertain. Trimming cost V 4 bases and J 0 bases, with 10 bases left between them. CDR3 size: 15 residues. Germline V gene lookup returns CDR1 LGHNA and CDR2 YSLEER. As DNA, the CDR3 is TGCGCCAGCAGCCTCGGACCCCTAGCCAAAAACATTCAGTACTTC. Its protein product is CASSLGPLAKNIQYF.

This clonotype appeared a few times. CDR3 coding DNA: TGCGCCAGCTACCCGACCCCAACGGGGACAGCGACTCGAAGGCCCCAGCATGGCTACACCTTC. As protein: CASYPTPTGTATRRPQHGYTF. This rearrangement joins TRBV4-1 to TRBJ1-2; 7 bases align to TRBD1. CDR1 is MGHRA, CDR2 YSYEKL, per germline. The CDR3 spans 21 residues. J gave up 6 bases and V 8 bases, and 33 bases lay outside the gene matches.

This clonotype was picked up many times. The rearrangement joins TRBV4-3 to TRBJ2-7; D perhaps matches TRBD1 (5 bases). From germline, CDR1 is LGHNA and CDR2 YSLEER. V lost 0 bases and J lost 2, with 14 bases in between. CDR3 length: 16 residues. The CDR3 spells CASSQEVPGPAYEQYF. The DNA for the CDR3 is TGCGCCAGCAGCCAAGAGGTACCAGGGCCGGCCTACGAGCAGTACTTC.

In this sample, this clonotype turned up a few times. This rearrangement joins TRBV24-1 to TRBJ2-1; 7 nucleotides align to TRBD2. CDR3 length: 13 amino acids. Looked up from germline, CDR1 is KGHDR and CDR2 is SFDVKD. V trimming: 4 bases; J trimming: 9 bases; junction bases outside the gene matches: 5. Here the CDR3 DNA reads TGTGCCACCAGTGAACCGACTAGCATTGAGCAGTTCTTC. The encoded protein is CATSEPTSIEQFF.

This clonotype was found a few times. Here the CDR3 reads CASSSFTGYTDTQYF. In DNA form, the CDR3 reads TGTGCCAGCAGCTCTTTCACCGGGTACACAGATACGCAGTATTTT. The chain uses TRBV7-9 and TRBJ2-3; D gene unclear. V gave up 4 bases and J gave up 2 bases, with 13 bases separating them. This CDR3 spans 15 amino acids. From germline, CDR1 is SEHNR and CDR2 FQNEAQ (reference sequence).

This clonotype turned up a few times. The chain couples TRBV11-1 to TRBJ2-6, with 12 bases matching TRBD1. The germline V gene has CDR1 SGHAT and CDR2 FQDESV (reference sequence). J lost 4 bases, V lost 2 bases, and 6 bases had no gene match. This CDR3 is 18 amino acids long. CDR3 loop: CASSLWDRGRSGANVLTF. The CDR3 DNA sequence: TGTGCCAGCAGCTTATGGGACAGGGGGCGGTCCGGGGCCAACGTCCTGACTTTC. The full variable domain, with the rest looked up from reference TRBV11-1 and TRBJ2-6, is EAEVAQSPRYKITEKSQAVAFWCDPISGHATLYWYRQILGQGPELLVQFQDESVVDDSQLPKDRFSAERLKGVDSTLKIQPAELGDSAMYLCASSLWDRGRSGANVLTFGAGSRLTVL.

In its sample, this clonotype was seen a few times. This chain uses TRBV12-3 or TRBV12-4 with TRBJ1-3; D remains ambiguous. The CDR3 length is 14 residues. V lost 4 bases and J 0 bases, leaving 7 bases between the germline ends. The CDR3 spells CASSWKASGNTIYF. The DNA for the CDR3 is TGTGCCAGCAGTTGGAAGGCCTCTGGAAACACCATATATTTT.

The genes are TRBV27 and TRBJ1-6; 9 nucleotides line up with TRBD1. CDR1 and CDR2 (germline): MNHEY, SMNVEV (reference sequence). The V segment lost 8 bases and the J segment 10 bases; nucleotides outside the gene matches: 6. This CDR3 has 13 amino acids. CDR3 DNA: TGTGCCAGCTGTACGGACAGGGGATCACCCCTCCACTTT. It yields the protein CASCTDRGSPLHF.

There are many counts of this clonotype. This chain uses TRBV4-1 with TRBJ2-4; D may correspond to TRBD1 or TRBD2 (6 bases each). Trimming left V 0 bases short and J 7 bases short, with 16 bases between. This CDR3 spans 16 amino acids. Germline CDR1 MGHRA, CDR2 YSYEKL. The CDR3 loop reads CASSQDNMGGRNIQYF. The CDR3 DNA follows: TGCGCCAGCAGCCAAGATAACATGGGGGGCCGGAACATTCAGTACTTC.

This clonotype was picked up many times. This chain connects TRBV15 to TRBJ2-5; D unclear. The ends were cut back, 2 bases at V and 4 bases at J, with 20 bases in the middle. This CDR3 spans 17 amino acids. From germline, CDR1 is LNHNV and CDR2 YYDKDF (reference sequence). CDR3 sequence: CATSRLGFGLDGETQYF. The DNA of the CDR3 is TGTGCCACCAGCAGACTGGGGTTCGGGCTTGATGGAGAGACCCAGTACTTC.

V usage is TRBV5-6 and J usage is TRBJ2-2; D gene unclear. In germline, CDR1 is SGHDT, CDR2 YYEEEE. This CDR3 region has 14 residues. Trimming removed 2 bases at V and 5 bases at J, with 10 bases between. CDR3 amino acids: CASSFGSGTGELFF. DNA of the CDR3: TGTGCCAGCAGCTTTGGGTCAGGTACCGGGGAGCTGTTTTTT.

V and J are TRBV6-1 and TRBJ1-1; D is unresolved. V was clipped by 2 bases and J by 1 base, with 8 bases between them. The CDR3 runs 14 residues. CDR1 is MNHNS, CDR2 SASEGT, per germline. CDR3 sequence (DNA): TGTGCCAGCAGTGAAAGGTGGGGGAACACTGAAGCTTTCTTT. Amino acids: CASSERWGNTEAFF.

This clonotype was found a few times. The chain links TRBV4-3 to TRBJ1-1; 10 bases fit TRBD1. Trimming took 2 bases from V and 2 from J; bases not matched to a gene: 11. The CDR3 spans 18 residues. Germline V gene lookup returns CDR1 LGHNA and CDR2 YSLEER. CDR3 nucleotide sequence: TGCGCCAGCAGCCAATCTTTGGGACAGGGGCTATCCAACACTGAAGCTTTCTTT. Protein product: CASSQSLGQGLSNTEAFF.

This clonotype was counted only a few times. The CDR3 DNA follows: TGTGCCAGCAGCTTGGGACTAGCGGGGAATGGAGATACGCAGTATTTT. Translated, it gives CASSLGLAGNGDTQYF. The chain recombines TRBV5-4 with TRBJ2-3; 11 bases are shared with TRBD2. From germline, CDR1 is SGHNT and CDR2 YYREEE (reference sequence). V was clipped by 0 bases and J by 5 bases; unmatched bases: 5. The CDR3 covers 16 residues.

This sequence joins TRBV9 and TRBJ1-2; maybe TRBD1 (5 bases). CDR1 is SGDLS, CDR2 YYNGEE, per germline. CDR3 length equals 13 residues. With 4 bases removed from V and 4 bases from J, the gap between germline ends came to 11 bases. The CDR3 protein is CASSSDSAYGYTF. In DNA form, the CDR3 reads TGTGCCAGCAGCTCCGACAGCGCCTATGGCTACACCTTC.

This clonotype was seen more than once but under ten times. The rearrangement uses TRBV5-1 and TRBJ2-2; D ambiguous. The CDR3 consists of 16 residues. Germline V lookup: CDR1 SGHRS, CDR2 YFSETQ. V was trimmed by 2 bases and J by 3 bases, leaving 14 bases between them. CDR3 coding DNA: TGCGCCAGCAGCTTTATGTGGGTTTGGTACACCGGGGAGCTGTTTTTT. Its translation is CASSFMWVWYTGELFF. Full variable domain (rest looked up from reference TRBV5-1 and TRBJ2-2): KAGVTQTPRYLIKTRGQQVTLSCSPISGHRSVSWYQQTPGQGLQFLFEYFSETQRNKGNFPGRFSGRQFSNSRSEMNVSTLELGDSALYLCASSFMWVWYTGELFFGEGSRLTVL.

In regard to this clonotype: At one end, the junction sequence differs from germline, possibly due to a read error. The genes are TRBV6-4 and TRBJ2-7; 7 bases fit TRBD1. Looked up from germline, CDR1 is MRHNA and CDR2 is SNTAGT. This CDR3 contains 10 residues. Here the CDR3 DNA reads TGTGCCAGCAGATACAGGGGTCGGAACTTC. Protein product: CASRYRGRNF.

This clonotype showed up many times. J is TRBJ1-2 and V is TRBV25-1; possible D gene TRBD1, 6 bases. CDR1 is MGHDK, CDR2 SYGVNS, per germline. This CDR3 is 13 amino acids long. V lost 6 bases to trimming and J lost 5 bases, with 13 bases between them. The CDR3 DNA reads as TGTGCCAGCAGGGATCCGGGGGCTTATGGCTACACCTTC. Protein sequence: CASRDPGAYGYTF.

This clonotype was observed a handful of times. For the CDR3, the DNA is TGCAGTGCTAGAGTTCGGGGAAACTACAATGAGCAGTTCTTC. This translates into CSARVRGNYNEQFF. The rearrangement uses TRBV20-1 and TRBJ2-1; maybe TRBD2 (5 bases). Trimming removed 1 base from V and 3 bases from J, with 10 bases in between. Germline V gives CDR1 DFQATT, CDR2 SNEGSKA (reference sequence). The CDR3 has 14 amino acids.